This T cell receptor (beta chain) was retrieved from a study of cytomegalovirus exposure and HLA in healthy donors. Study as a whole: In a previous analysis, 117 million unique TCR beta sequences were found from some 200 million T cells.

Regarding this clone: Antigen unknown.

Study-wide results and caveats: Most observed TCR sequences were rare, whereas some public TCRs were detected in many donors. As a later analysis revealed, most CMV-associated TCR beta chains appeared HLA-restricted. It is likely that the observed cluster of highly shared sequence variants was a sequencing artifact.

This PCR relied on a set of 60 Vbeta primers and 13 Jbeta primers. The repertoire was sequenced with immunoSEQ multiplex PCR; TCRdb's copy has only in-frame clones and lacks some. This sample carries some 150,000 clones, approximately 81% of them seen once, and the ten largest clones take around 7.7%. Trimming removed 0 bases from V and 3 bases from J, with 6 bases in between. The CDR3 loop spans 13 amino acids. Germline V gene lookup returns CDR1 MGHRA and CDR2 YSYEKL. The chain couples TRBV4-1 to TRBJ2-7, with D unclear. Sequenced material: PBMCs. The TCR originated in a woman aged 30 to 39 in good health and CMV-seropositive. In DNA form, the CDR3 reads TGCGCCAGCAGCCAAGAACTACGCTACGAGCAGTACTTC. Its translation: CASSQELRYEQYF.